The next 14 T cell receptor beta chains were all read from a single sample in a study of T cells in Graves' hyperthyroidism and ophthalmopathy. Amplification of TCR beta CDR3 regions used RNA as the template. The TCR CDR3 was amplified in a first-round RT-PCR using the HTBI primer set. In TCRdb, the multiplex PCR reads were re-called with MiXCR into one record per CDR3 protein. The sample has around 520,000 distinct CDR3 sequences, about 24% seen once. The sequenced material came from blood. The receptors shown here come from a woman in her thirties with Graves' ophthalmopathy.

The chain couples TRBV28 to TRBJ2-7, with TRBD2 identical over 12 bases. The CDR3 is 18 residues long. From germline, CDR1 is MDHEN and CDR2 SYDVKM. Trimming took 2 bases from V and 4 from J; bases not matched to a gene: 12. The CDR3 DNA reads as TGTGCCAGCAGTTTAAGCCTCTCTAGCGGGAGGGCCAATTACGAGCAGTACTTC. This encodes CASSLSLSSGRANYEQYF.

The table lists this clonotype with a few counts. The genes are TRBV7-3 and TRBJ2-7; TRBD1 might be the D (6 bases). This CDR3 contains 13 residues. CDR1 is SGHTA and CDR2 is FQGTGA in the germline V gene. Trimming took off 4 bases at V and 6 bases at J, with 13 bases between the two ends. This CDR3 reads CASSSGQTGEQYF. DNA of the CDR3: TGTGCCAGCAGCTCAGGACAGACCGGCGAGCAGTACTTC.

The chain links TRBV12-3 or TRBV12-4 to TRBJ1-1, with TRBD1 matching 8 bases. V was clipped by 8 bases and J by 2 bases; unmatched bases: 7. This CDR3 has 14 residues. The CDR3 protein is CASFYRGSNTEAFF. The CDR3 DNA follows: TGTGCCAGCTTCTACAGGGGGTCCAACACTGAAGCTTTCTTT.

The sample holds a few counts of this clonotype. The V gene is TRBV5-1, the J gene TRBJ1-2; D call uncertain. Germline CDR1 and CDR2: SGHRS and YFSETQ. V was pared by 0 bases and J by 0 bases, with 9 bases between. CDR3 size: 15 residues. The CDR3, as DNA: TGCGCCAGCAGCTTGGTTCCGGACTCTAACTATGGCTACACCTTC. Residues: CASSLVPDSNYGYTF.

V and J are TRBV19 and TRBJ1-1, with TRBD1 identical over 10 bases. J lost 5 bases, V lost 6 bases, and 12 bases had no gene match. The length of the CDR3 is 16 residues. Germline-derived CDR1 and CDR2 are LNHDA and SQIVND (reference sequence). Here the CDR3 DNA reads TGTGCCAGTAGATACGGGACAGGGGCGATTTGGACTGAAGCTTTCTTT. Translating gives CASRYGTGAIWTEAFF.

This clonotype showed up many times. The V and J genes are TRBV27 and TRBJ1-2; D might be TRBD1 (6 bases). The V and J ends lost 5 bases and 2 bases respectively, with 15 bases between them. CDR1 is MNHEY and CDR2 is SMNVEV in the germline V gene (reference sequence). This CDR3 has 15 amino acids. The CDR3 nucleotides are TGTGCCAGCAGTCCACTACTAACAGGGAACTATGGCTACACCTTC. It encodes CASSPLLTGNYGYTF.

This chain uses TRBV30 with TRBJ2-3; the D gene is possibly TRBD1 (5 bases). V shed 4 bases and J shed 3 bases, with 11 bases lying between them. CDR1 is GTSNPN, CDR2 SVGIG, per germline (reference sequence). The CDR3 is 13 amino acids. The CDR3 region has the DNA TGTGCCTGGACAGGGTATGGTACAGATACGCAGTATTTT. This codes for CAWTGYGTDTQYF.

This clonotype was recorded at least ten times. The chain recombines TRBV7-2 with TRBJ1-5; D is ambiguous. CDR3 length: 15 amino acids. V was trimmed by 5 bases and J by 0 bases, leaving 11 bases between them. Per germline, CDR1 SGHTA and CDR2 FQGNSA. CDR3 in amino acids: CASSVEGYSNQPQHF. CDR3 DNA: TGTGCCAGCAGCGTGGAGGGCTATAGCAATCAGCCCCAGCATTTT.

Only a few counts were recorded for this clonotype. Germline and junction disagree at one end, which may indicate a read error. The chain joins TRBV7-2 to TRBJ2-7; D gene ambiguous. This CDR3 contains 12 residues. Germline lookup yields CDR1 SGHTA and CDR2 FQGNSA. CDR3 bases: TGTGCCAGCAGCTCAGAGTCGGTAATTAGGGACTTC. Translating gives CASSSESVIRDF.

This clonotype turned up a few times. The CDR3 sequence: CASSPPYGTETYEQYF. DNA for the CDR3: TGTGCCAGCAGTCCCCCCTACGGGACGGAGACCTACGAGCAGTACTTC. V gene TRBV13 combines with J gene TRBJ2-7, with D perhaps being TRBD1 or TRBD2 (5 bases each). CDR3 length: 16 residues. Germline lookup yields CDR1 PRHDT and CDR2 FYEKMQ (reference sequence). V lost 6 bases, J lost 2 bases, and 20 bases lay in between.

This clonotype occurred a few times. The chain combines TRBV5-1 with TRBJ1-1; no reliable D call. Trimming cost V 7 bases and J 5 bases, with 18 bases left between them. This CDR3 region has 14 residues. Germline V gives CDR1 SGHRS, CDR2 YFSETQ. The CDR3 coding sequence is TGCGCCAGCTCGCTGACGAGGGTGGGGACTGAAGCTTTCTTT. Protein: CASSLTRVGTEAFF.

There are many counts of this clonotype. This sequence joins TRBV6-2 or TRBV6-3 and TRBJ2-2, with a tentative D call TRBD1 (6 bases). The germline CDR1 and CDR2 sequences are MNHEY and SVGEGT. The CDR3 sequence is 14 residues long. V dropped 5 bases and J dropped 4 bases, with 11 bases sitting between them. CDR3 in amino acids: CASSPLGGTGELFF. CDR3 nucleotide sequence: TGTGCCAGCAGTCCCCTAGGGGGCACCGGGGAGCTGTTTTTT.

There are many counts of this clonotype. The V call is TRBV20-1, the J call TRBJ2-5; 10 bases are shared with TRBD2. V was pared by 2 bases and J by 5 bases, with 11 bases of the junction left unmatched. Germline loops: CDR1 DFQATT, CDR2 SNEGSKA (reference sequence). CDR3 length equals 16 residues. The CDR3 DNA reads TGCAGTGCTAGAATCCCTAGCGGGGGAATTGGGGAGACCCAGTACTTC. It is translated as CSARIPSGGIGETQYF.

For the CDR3, the DNA is TGTGCCAGCAGTTACGGGACAGAGGTTAACTATGGCTACACCTTC. Translating gives CASSYGTEVNYGYTF. The V call is TRBV6-5, the J call TRBJ1-2; TRBD1 aligns across 7 bases. Looked up from germline, CDR1 is MNHEY and CDR2 is SVGAGI. There are 15 residues in the CDR3. V dropped 2 bases and J dropped 1; count of bases not matched to a gene: 4.